What follows are 26 T cell receptor beta chains derived from one specimen sequenced in a study of shared clonotypes between healthy human individuals. The naive CD8 fraction comprised CD45RO-negative cells positively selected for CCR7 and excluded terminally differentiated effector memory CD45RA+ cells. Here immunoSEQ multiplex PCR was the method, and the copy in TCRdb shows in-frame clones only, minus some. The sample has more than 2 million clones, 80% to 95% seen once. The sample taken for sequencing was naive CD8+ T cells from PBMCs. Every receptor here comes from a young man in good health. Some clones in this sample may be carry-over from other donors' samples.

CDR3 in DNA: TGTGCCAGCAGCTTAGTCGGCAGGCTTAATGAAAAACTGTTTTTT. It is translated as CASSLVGRLNEKLFF. The chain recombines TRBV11-2 with TRBJ1-4; D is ambiguous. The ends were cut back, 1 base at V and 4 bases at J, with 10 bases in the middle. CDR1 and CDR2 from the germline V gene are SGHAT and FQNNGV. CDR3 length equals 15 residues.

The rearrangement links TRBV27 to TRBJ2-7; TRBD1 is a possible D gene (6 bases). Trimming took off 5 bases at V and 0 bases at J, with 14 bases between the two ends. CDR1 is MNHEY, CDR2 SMNVEV, per germline (reference sequence). This CDR3 comprises 15 residues. This CDR3 reads CASSTRTASSYEQYF. The CDR3 region has the DNA TGTGCCAGCAGTACCAGGACAGCCAGCTCCTACGAGCAGTACTTC.

Only one count was recorded for this clone. The same CDR3 is also encoded by other DNA sequences in this sample. The J gene is TRBJ2-7, the V gene TRBV27; 9 positions match TRBD2. This CDR3 has 17 amino acids. The V gene end was trimmed by 0 bases and the J gene end by 2 bases; junction bases not matched to a gene: 8. Germline-derived CDR1 and CDR2 are MNHEY and SMNVEV (reference sequence). The CDR3 nucleotides read TGTGCCAGCAGTTTATCCCCCCCAGCGGGAGGTGCCTACGAGCAGTACTTC. Translated, it gives CASSLSPPAGGAYEQYF.

In its sample, this clone was seen once. The J gene is TRBJ1-2, the V gene TRBV19; TRBD1 aligns across 7 bases. V lost 4 bases to trimming and J lost 8 bases; unmatched junction nucleotides: 4. This CDR3 comprises 12 residues. Germline lookup yields CDR1 LNHDA and CDR2 SQIVND (reference sequence). CDR3 in amino acids: CASSTDRDGYTF. The DNA of the CDR3 is TGTGCCAGTAGTACAGACAGGGACGGCTACACCTTC.

The chain is built from TRBV27 and TRBJ2-7, with TRBD1 matching 10 bases. V lost 5 bases, J lost 4 bases, and 8 bases stayed unmatched. This CDR3 is built from 15 residues. The germline CDR1 and CDR2 sequences are MNHEY and SMNVEV (reference sequence). CDR3 amino acids: CASSNAGTGVYEQYF. Written as DNA, the CDR3 is TGTGCCAGCAGTAACGCCGGGACAGGGGTTTACGAGCAGTACTTC.

The J gene is TRBJ2-7, the V gene TRBV28, with D possibly matching TRBD1 (8 bases). CDR1 is MDHEN and CDR2 is SYDVKM in the germline V gene. V dropped 6 bases and J dropped 4 bases, with 16 bases sitting between them. The CDR3 runs to 14 residues. The CDR3 sequence is CASSPTGGGYEQYF. The CDR3 nucleotides are TGTGCCAGCAGCCCTACAGGGGGGGGGTACGAGCAGTACTTC.

The chain carries TRBV10-3 and TRBJ1-1, with no clear D. V lost 10 bases and J 3 bases, leaving 9 bases between the germline ends. The V gene's germline CDR1 is ENHRY and CDR2 SYGVKD. There are 11 residues in the CDR3. The DNA of the CDR3 is TGTGCCACCCATCACGACACTGAAGCTTTCTTT. It specifies CATHHDTEAFF.

CDR3 nucleotide sequence: TGTGCCAGTCGACCCCTGACAGGGGGCTACAGCAATCAGCCCCAGCATTTT. It specifies CASRPLTGGYSNQPQHF. V usage is TRBV27 and J usage is TRBJ1-5, with 10 bases aligning to TRBD1. The trim removed 9 bases at V and 1 base at J, leaving 12 bases unmatched. Germline loops: CDR1 MNHEY, CDR2 SMNVEV (reference sequence). The CDR3 is 17 residues long.

This chain connects TRBV27 to TRBJ2-1; D perhaps matches TRBD2 (5 bases). V was cut by 3 bases and J by 7 bases, with 19 bases left in between. Germline assignment: CDR1 MNHEY and CDR2 SMNVEV (reference sequence). CDR3 length equals 16 residues. The CDR3 region has the DNA TGTGCCAGCAGTTTCTCTGCGGGTGTAATTTGGAATGAGCAGTTCTTC. Amino acids: CASSFSAGVIWNEQFF.

V gene TRBV10-2 combines with J gene TRBJ2-7; the D gene could be TRBD1 or TRBD2 (5 bases each). This CDR3 has 13 residues. Germline V gene lookup returns CDR1 WSHSY and CDR2 SAAADI. V was trimmed by 11 bases and J by 2 bases, leaving 16 bases between them. Here the CDR3 reads CACTGLATYEQYF. CDR3 bases: TGCGCCTGCACGGGGCTAGCAACCTACGAGCAGTACTTC.

This sequence joins TRBV6-1 and TRBJ2-1; the D gene is possibly TRBD2 (7 bases). The germline V and J ends were trimmed by 2 bases and 2 bases, with 19 bases remaining between them. CDR3 size: 18 residues. Germline V CDR1 and CDR2: MNHNS, SASEGT. CDR3 sequence: CASSEPGGLAETYNEQFF. The CDR3 DNA follows: TGTGCCAGCAGTGAACCCGGGGGGCTAGCGGAGACCTACAATGAGCAGTTCTTC.

The chain recombines TRBV9 with TRBJ1-5; possible D gene TRBD1, 6 bases. V lost 3 bases to trimming and J lost 2 bases, with 9 bases between them. The length of the CDR3 is 14 residues. Germline CDR1 and CDR2: SGDLS and YYNGEE. The CDR3 DNA reads as TGTGCCAGCAGCGGGGGGCCTGGCAATCAGCCCCAGCATTTT. As protein: CASSGGPGNQPQHF. Filled out from reference TRBV9 and TRBJ1-5, the complete variable domain reads DSGVTQTPKHLITATGQRVTLRCSPRSGDLSVYWYQQSLDQGLQFLIQYYNGEERAKGNILERFSAQQFPDLHSELNLSSLELGDSALYFCASSGGPGNQPQHFGDGTRLSIL.

This sequence joins TRBV11-2 and TRBJ2-7; tentatively, D is TRBD1 (5 bases). From germline, CDR1 is SGHAT and CDR2 FQNNGV. This CDR3 comprises 13 residues. The V end lost 6 bases, the J end lost 4 bases, and 13 bases lay between the germline ends. The CDR3 spells CASSPGIGYEQYF. The CDR3 DNA follows: TGTGCCAGCAGTCCAGGGATCGGTTACGAGCAGTACTTC.

This clone is a singleton in its sample. This chain links TRBV11-2 with TRBJ2-1, with TRBD1 matching over 7 bases. This CDR3 has 16 amino acids. The J segment lost 3 bases and the V segment lost 5 bases, leaving 10 bases of the junction unmatched. The germline V gene encodes CDR1 SGHAT and CDR2 FQNNGV. Written as DNA, the CDR3 is TGTGCCAGCAGCCCGGCCCCGGGACAGTTCTACAATGAGCAGTTCTTC. Translation gives CASSPAPGQFYNEQFF.

The J gene is TRBJ1-4, the V gene TRBV27, with TRBD1 matching 7 bases. After removal of 3 bases from V and 7 bases from J, the junction contained 11 bases not matched to a gene. There are 16 residues in the CDR3. Germline assignment: CDR1 MNHEY and CDR2 SMNVEV (reference sequence). CDR3 residues: CASSFSTGDRIEKLFF. Here the CDR3 DNA reads TGTGCCAGCAGTTTTTCTACAGGGGACCGCATTGAAAAACTGTTTTTT.

The rearrangement uses TRBV13 and TRBJ2-5; TRBD2 matches at 9 bases. The V and J ends lost 0 bases and 3 bases, in that order; junction bases with no gene match: 2. The V gene's germline CDR1 is PRHDT and CDR2 FYEKMQ (reference sequence). The CDR3 runs 15 residues. Here the CDR3 DNA reads TGTGCCAGCAGCTTAGGGGGACTAGCAGAAGAGACCCAGTACTTC. Protein product: CASSLGGLAEETQYF.

The chain combines TRBV13 with TRBJ2-5; D is tentatively TRBD1 or TRBD2 (5 bases each). The germline CDR1 and CDR2 sequences are PRHDT and FYEKMQ (reference sequence). V lost 0 bases, J lost 1 base, and 12 bases lay in between. The CDR3 length is 16 residues. The CDR3 DNA is TGTGCCAGCAGCTTAGGCCGGGACCGCCTCCAAGAGACCCAGTACTTC. Translation gives CASSLGRDRLQETQYF.

The chain uses TRBV30 and TRBJ2-7, with 9 bases aligning to TRBD2. Germline assignment: CDR1 GTSNPN and CDR2 SVGIG (reference sequence). This CDR3 region has 14 residues. V was pared by 4 bases and J by 2 bases, with 6 bases of the junction left unmatched. CDR3 in amino acids: CAWMEAGGPYEQYF. CDR3 nucleotide sequence: TGTGCCTGGATGGAGGCGGGAGGGCCCTACGAGCAGTACTTC.

The chain recombines TRBV11-2 with TRBJ1-4, with D possibly matching TRBD1 (6 bases). Between the trimmed V and J ends, which lost 7 bases and 5 bases, there was a span of 14 bases. CDR3 length: 14 amino acids. Germline V gene data show CDR1 as SGHAT and CDR2 as FQNNGV. The CDR3 DNA follows: TGTGCCAGCACCAAAACAGGGCAAAATGAAAAACTGTTTTTT. Its translation is CASTKTGQNEKLFF.

This clone showed up just once. This chain connects TRBV5-3 to TRBJ1-5, with D possibly matching TRBD1 (6 bases). TRBV5-3 has ORF status, its function being uncertain. The ends were cut back, 6 bases at V and 6 bases at J, with 28 bases in the middle. The CDR3 loop spans 18 amino acids. The CDR3 spells CARNMMLGGGPDVQPQHF. The CDR3 DNA reads TGTGCCAGAAACATGATGCTGGGGGGGGGCCCTGACGTTCAGCCCCAGCATTTT.

This clone has only a few counts. The chain couples TRBV27 to TRBJ2-7; unclear D gene. The CDR3 extends over 13 amino acids. CDR1 and CDR2 from the germline V gene are MNHEY and SMNVEV (reference sequence). V was cut by 4 bases and J by 11 bases, with 18 bases left in between. The CDR3 DNA reads TGTGCCAGCAGTTCATCAGTCTGGGGTGTCGAGTACTTC. Translation gives CASSSSVWGVEYF.

The V and J genes are TRBV7-2 and TRBJ1-4; D gene unclear. From germline, CDR1 is SGHTA and CDR2 FQGNSA. The CDR3 runs to 12 residues. V lost 3 bases and J 3 bases, leaving 2 bases between the germline ends. The CDR3 region has the DNA TGTGCCAGCAGCTTGTCTAATGAAAAACTGTTTTTT. This sequence encodes CASSLSNEKLFF.

The V and J genes are TRBV7-9 and TRBJ2-7; D is unclear. The V end lost 4 bases, the J end lost 7 bases, and 20 bases lay between the germline ends. CDR3 length: 15 residues. Germline assignment: CDR1 SEHNR and CDR2 FQNEAQ (reference sequence). DNA for the CDR3: TGTGCCAGCAGCTCCGGAACGCTATCGAAGGGAGAGCAGTACTTC. Translated, it gives CASSSGTLSKGEQYF.

The chain couples TRBV19 to TRBJ1-5; D gene unclear. The V gene lost 2 bases and the J gene lost 4 bases, with 9 bases spanning the gap. Germline V lookup: CDR1 LNHDA, CDR2 SQIVND (reference sequence). The CDR3 consists of 14 residues. The CDR3 sequence: CASSIRAKNQPQHF. In nucleotides, the CDR3 is TGTGCCAGTAGTATACGCGCTAAAAATCAGCCCCAGCATTTT.

The chain employs TRBV6-1 and TRBJ1-2; D gene unclear. This CDR3 has 15 amino acids. Germline assignment: CDR1 MNHNS and CDR2 SASEGT. Trimming removed 2 bases from V and 2 bases from J, with 12 bases in between. In DNA, the CDR3 is TGTGCCAGCAGTGAATGGATCGGAGGGAACTATGGCTACACCTTC. Translated: CASSEWIGGNYGYTF.

The gene calls are TRBV27 and TRBJ2-1; D may be TRBD1 or TRBD2 (5 bases each). CDR1 MNHEY and CDR2 SMNVEV come from the germline V gene (reference sequence). V was cut by 6 bases and J by 4 bases, with 16 bases left in between. The CDR3 extends over 15 amino acids. The DNA for the CDR3 is TGTGCCAGCAGGTCCGGGGCTAGTTGGTACAATGAGCAGTTCTTC. Its translation is CASRSGASWYNEQFF.